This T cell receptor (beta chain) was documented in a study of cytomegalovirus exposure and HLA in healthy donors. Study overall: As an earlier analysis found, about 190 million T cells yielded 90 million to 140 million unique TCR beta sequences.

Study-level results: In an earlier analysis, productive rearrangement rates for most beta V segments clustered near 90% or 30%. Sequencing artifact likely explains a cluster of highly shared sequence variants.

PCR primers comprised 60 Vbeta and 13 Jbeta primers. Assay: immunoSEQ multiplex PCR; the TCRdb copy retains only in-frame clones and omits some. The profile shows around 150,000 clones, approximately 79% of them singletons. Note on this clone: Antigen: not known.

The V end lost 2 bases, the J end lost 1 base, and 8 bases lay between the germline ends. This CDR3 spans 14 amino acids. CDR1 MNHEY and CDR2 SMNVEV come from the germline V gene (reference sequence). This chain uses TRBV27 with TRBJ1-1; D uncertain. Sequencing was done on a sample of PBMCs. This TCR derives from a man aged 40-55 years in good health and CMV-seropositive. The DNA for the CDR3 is TGTGCCAGCAGTTTAATGGGGAGGAACACTGAAGCTTTCTTT. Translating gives CASSLMGRNTEAFF.